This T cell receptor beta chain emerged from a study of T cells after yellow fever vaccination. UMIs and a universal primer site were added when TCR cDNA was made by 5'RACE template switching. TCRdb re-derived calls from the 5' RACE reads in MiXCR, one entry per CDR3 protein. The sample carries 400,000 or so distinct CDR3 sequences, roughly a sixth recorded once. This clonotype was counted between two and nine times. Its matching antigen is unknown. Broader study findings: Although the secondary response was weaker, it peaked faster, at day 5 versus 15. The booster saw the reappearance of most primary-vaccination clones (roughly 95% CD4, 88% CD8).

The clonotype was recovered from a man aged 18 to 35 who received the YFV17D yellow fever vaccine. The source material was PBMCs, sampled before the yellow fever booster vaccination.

The CDR3 coding sequence is TGCGCCAGCAGCTTGGAGGGGGTAGTCTCCTACGAGCAGTACTTC. This encodes CASSLEGVVSYEQYF. J is TRBJ2-7 and V is TRBV5-1; possibly TRBD1 for D (6 bases). The germline gives CDR1 SGHRS, CDR2 YFSETQ. CDR3 length: 15 amino acids. V was clipped by 0 bases and J by 0 bases, with 10 bases between them.